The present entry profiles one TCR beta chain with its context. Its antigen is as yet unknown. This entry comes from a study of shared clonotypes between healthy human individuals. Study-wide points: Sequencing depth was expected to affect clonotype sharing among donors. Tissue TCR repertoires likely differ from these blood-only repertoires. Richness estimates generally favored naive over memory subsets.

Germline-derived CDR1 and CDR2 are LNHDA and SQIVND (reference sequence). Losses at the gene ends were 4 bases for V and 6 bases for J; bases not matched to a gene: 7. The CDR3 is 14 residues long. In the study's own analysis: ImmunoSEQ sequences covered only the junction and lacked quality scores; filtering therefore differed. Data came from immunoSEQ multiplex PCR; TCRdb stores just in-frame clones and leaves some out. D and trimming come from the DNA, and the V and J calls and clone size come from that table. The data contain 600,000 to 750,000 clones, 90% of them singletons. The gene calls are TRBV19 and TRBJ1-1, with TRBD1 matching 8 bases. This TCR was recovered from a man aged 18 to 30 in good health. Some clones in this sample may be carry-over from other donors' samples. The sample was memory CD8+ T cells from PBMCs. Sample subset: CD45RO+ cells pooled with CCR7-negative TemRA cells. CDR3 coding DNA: TGTGCCAGTAGTAATTGGGACAGGTTCCCTGAAGCTTTCTTT. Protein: CASSNWDRFPEAFF.